This TCR beta chain was identified during a study of identical twins. Study-wide results and caveats: Shared out-of-frame alpha sequences (those common to twins) showed excess low generation probability. Where beta out-of-frame sequences were concerned, excess twin sharing was weaker. Cord blood beta clonotypes that were abundant carried fewer insertions, and memory repertoires showed no such trend.

This clonotype turned up a few times. The target antigen is unknown. V shed 4 bases, J shed 4 bases, and the junction held 10 bases outside the gene matches. Looked up from germline, CDR1 is DFQATT and CDR2 is SNEGSKA (reference sequence). The CDR3 loop spans 15 amino acids. Carrying unique molecular identifiers, the cDNA also gained a universal primer site through template switching. One entry per CDR3 protein, called by TCRdb with MiXCR from the 5' RACE reads. The data contain 1.5 million to 2 million distinct CDR3 sequences, less than 35% of them singletons. This chain uses TRBV20-1 with TRBJ2-1; 7 nucleotides align to TRBD2. This clonotype originated in a newborn girl in good health. The sequenced material came from cord blood. The CDR3, as DNA: TGCAGTGCTAACGGTTGGGGGAGGGGTTACAATGAGCAGTTCTTC. Translation gives CSANGWGRGYNEQFF.